This TCR beta chain appears in the sequencing data of a study of cytomegalovirus exposure and HLA in healthy donors. Findings and caveats of the study: According to an earlier analysis, most TCR beta V segments yielded productive rearrangements about 87% or about 30% of the time. It was only CMV serostatus that was available as immune exposure information. Certain sequence variants were highly shared and formed a cluster, and this cluster was likely a sequencing artifact. In a later analysis, a missense DCLRE1C variant was linked to TCR beta V- and J-gene trimming.

PCR primers comprised 60 Vbeta and 13 Jbeta primers. Clones were read by immunoSEQ multiplex PCR, and TCRdb kept only the in-frame ones, dropping some. Of about 180,000 clones listed, 82% are singletons. Details on this clone: Its antigen is not identified.

The CDR3 runs 13 residues. With V trimmed by 11 bases and J by 0 bases, 4 bases remained unmatched. Germline V gene lookup returns CDR1 MDHEN and CDR2 SYDVKM. The sequenced sample was PBMCs. The V and J genes are TRBV28 and TRBJ2-5, with 9 nucleotides matching TRBD1. The TCR sequence derives from a woman in her forties or fifties in good health and CMV-seronegative. The CDR3 DNA reads as TGTGCCGGGGGGACAGGGTACCAAGAGACCCAGTACTTC. Translating gives CAGGTGYQETQYF.